Listed below are T cell receptor beta chains from one sample, sequenced in a study of blood T cell repertoires in COVID-19. Profiled with immunoSEQ multiplex PCR; TCRdb holds only in-frame clones, not every one. The top ten hold 5.5% to 7.5% of the sample, which has about 170,000 clones, roughly 80% seen once. Material for sequencing was peripheral blood. Receptor source: a woman between 40 and 55 years old with COVID-19, enrolled during active disease. Both conserved end residues are part of each CDR3. D genes are given only for firm matches. A row's size may be missing; if present it is once, few, many or a size class.

V: TRBV12-5; D: NA; size: few; J: TRBJ1-2; CDR3: CASVRENYGYTF; DNA: TGTGCTAGTGTAAGGGAGAACTATGGCTACACCTTC
V: TRBV28; D: TRBD1; size: NA; J: TRBJ1-2; CDR3: CASSLWGTEPHYGYTF; DNA: TGTGCCAGCAGTTTATGGGGGACAGAACCCCACTATGGCTACACCTTC
V: TRBV5-4; D: NA; size: few; J: TRBJ1-1; CDR3: CASSFSFSEAFF; DNA: TGTGCCAGCAGCTTTTCGTTCTCTGAAGCTTTCTTT
V: TRBV5-5; D: NA; size: NA; J: TRBJ2-6; CDR3: CASSLVGGSGANVLTF; DNA: TGTGCCAGCAGCTTGGTGGGGGGCTCTGGGGCCAACGTCCTGACTTTC
V: TRBV4-2; D: NA; size: NA; J: TRBJ2-2; CDR3: CASRVGTFNTGELFF; DNA: TGTGCCAGCAGGGTCGGGACTTTTAACACCGGGGAGCTGTTTTTT
V: TRBV7-3; D: NA; size: NA; J: TRBJ2-3; CDR3: CASSLDLQGTDTQYF; DNA: TGTGCCAGCAGCTTGGACCTACAGGGAACAGATACGCAGTATTTT
V: TRBV27; D: TRBD2; size: NA; J: TRBJ2-2; CDR3: CASSLAGGPRTGELFF; DNA: TGTGCCAGCAGTTTAGCGGGGGGGCCCCGTACCGGGGAGCTGTTTTTT
V: TRBV19; D: TRBD2; size: NA; J: TRBJ2-1; CDR3: CASTLGFGLAYNEQFF; DNA: TGTGCCAGTACCCTAGGTTTCGGACTAGCCTACAATGAGCAGTTCTTC
V: TRBV14; D: TRBD2; size: NA; J: TRBJ2-1; CDR3: CASSQPGLAGESNEQFF; DNA: TGTGCCAGCAGCCAACCGGGACTAGCGGGAGAGAGCAATGAGCAGTTCTTC
V: TRBV2; D: NA; size: NA; J: TRBJ2-5; CDR3: CASSEWLQETQYF; DNA: TGTGCCAGCAGTGAGTGGCTCCAAGAGACCCAGTACTTC
V: TRBV5-6; D: NA; size: NA; J: TRBJ2-7; CDR3: CASSSRIIAYEQYF; DNA: TGTGCCAGCAGCTCCAGGATCATCGCCTACGAGCAGTACTTC
V: TRBV5-4; D: NA; size: NA; J: TRBJ2-7; CDR3: CASSTGHPTEQYF; DNA: TGTGCCAGCAGCACGGGTCACCCCACGGAACAGTACTTC
V: TRBV14; D: TRBD2; size: NA; J: TRBJ2-3; CDR3: CASSQSTSGRFTQYF; DNA: TGTGCCAGCAGCCAATCGACTAGCGGGAGGTTTACGCAGTATTTT
V: TRBV28; D: TRBD2; size: NA; J: TRBJ2-1; CDR3: CASSPRTSGRPQFF; DNA: TGTGCCAGCAGTCCTCGGACTAGCGGGAGGCCGCAGTTCTTC
V: TRBV27; D: NA; size: NA; J: TRBJ2-5; CDR3: CASSRGDHTETQYF; DNA: TGTGCCAGCTCAAGGGGTGATCACACGGAGACCCAGTACTTC
V: TRBV11-2; D: NA; size: NA; J: TRBJ2-7; CDR3: CASSFYQGTYEQYF; DNA: TGTGCCAGCAGCTTCTATCAGGGTACCTACGAGCAGTACTTC
V: TRBV3-1/TRBV3-2; D: TRBD1; size: NA; J: TRBJ1-4; CDR3: CASSHRRQGPEKLFF; DNA: TGTGCCAGCAGCCACCGTCGACAGGGACCCGAAAAACTGTTTTTT
V: TRBV19; D: NA; size: NA; J: TRBJ1-1; CDR3: CASSIDVANTEAFF; DNA: TGTGCCAGTAGTATAGATGTAGCGAACACTGAAGCTTTCTTT
V: TRBV2; D: NA; size: NA; J: TRBJ1-1; CDR3: CASRRETEVTEAFF; DNA: TGTGCCAGCCGGCGGGAGACAGAAGTCACTGAAGCTTTCTTT
V: TRBV10-3; D: NA; size: NA; J: TRBJ2-7; CDR3: CAISARAYEQYF; DNA: TGTGCCATCAGTGCTAGAGCCTACGAGCAGTACTTC
V: TRBV27; D: NA; size: NA; J: TRBJ1-2; CDR3: CASSPRLNYGYTF; DNA: TGTGCCAGCAGTCCCCGTTTGAACTATGGCTACACCTTC
V: TRBV7-2; D: NA; size: once; J: TRBJ1-2; CDR3: CASSLGVGGSNYGYTF; DNA: TGTGCCAGCAGCTTAGGGGTCGGAGGATCTAACTATGGCTACACCTTC
V: TRBV9; D: NA; size: NA; J: TRBJ2-3; CDR3: CASSVHTRGDTQYF; DNA: TGTGCCAGCAGCGTACATACCCGAGGGGATACGCAGTATTTT
V: TRBV14; D: TRBD2; size: NA; J: TRBJ2-1; CDR3: CASSNRTGTSGRNEQFF; DNA: TGTGCCAGCAGCAACCGCACCGGGACTAGCGGACGCAATGAGCAGTTCTTC
V: TRBV7-8; D: NA; size: many; J: TRBJ1-5; CDR3: CASSLGHSNQPQHF; DNA: TGTGCCAGCAGCTTAGGACACAGCAATCAGCCCCAGCATTTT
V: TRBV19; D: NA; size: NA; J: TRBJ2-1; CDR3: CASTNRHNEQFF; DNA: TGTGCCAGTACGAACAGGCACAATGAGCAGTTCTTC
V: TRBV19; D: TRBD1; size: NA; J: TRBJ1-4; CDR3: CATGTGDSNEKLFF; DNA: TGTGCCACCGGGACAGGGGACTCTAATGAAAAACTGTTTTTT
V: TRBV6-5; D: TRBD1; size: NA; J: TRBJ1-2; CDR3: CASSYRGRQYGYTF; DNA: TGTGCCAGCAGTTACAGGGGGCGACAATATGGCTACACCTTC
V: TRBV10-3; D: NA; size: few; J: TRBJ2-1; CDR3: CAISGTAYNEQFF; DNA: TGTGCCATCAGTGGGACAGCCTACAATGAGCAGTTCTTC
V: TRBV30; D: NA; size: NA; J: TRBJ1-1; CDR3: CAWGGSVNTEAFF; DNA: TGTGCCTGGGGAGGGTCGGTGAACACTGAAGCTTTCTTT
V: TRBV30; D: TRBD2; size: NA; J: TRBJ2-1; CDR3: CAWTSAGGYNEQFF; DNA: TGTGCCTGGACATCGGCGGGGGGATACAATGAGCAGTTCTTC
V: TRBV9; D: NA; size: NA; J: TRBJ1-1; CDR3: CASSVDPGVVYTEAFF; DNA: TGTGCCAGCAGCGTAGATCCGGGAGTGGTCTACACTGAAGCTTTCTTT
V: TRBV11-2; D: NA; size: NA; J: TRBJ2-2; CDR3: CASSFSRGTVISTGELFF; DNA: TGTGCCAGCAGCTTCTCTAGGGGGACGGTCATCTCCACCGGGGAGCTGTTTTTT
V: TRBV25-1; D: NA; size: NA; J: TRBJ1-6; CDR3: CASSPGKNSPLHF; DNA: TGTGCCAGCAGTCCAGGGAAGAATTCACCCCTCCACTTT
V: TRBV5-1; D: TRBD1; size: few; J: TRBJ2-7; CDR3: CASSIRQGDPYEQYF; DNA: TGCGCCAGCAGCATTCGCCAGGGGGACCCCTACGAGCAGTACTTC
V: TRBV9; D: NA; size: NA; J: TRBJ2-3; CDR3: CASAGGSLGPDTQYF; DNA: TGTGCCAGCGCAGGAGGTAGCCTTGGCCCAGATACGCAGTATTTT
V: TRBV5-1; D: TRBD1; size: NA; J: TRBJ1-2; CDR3: CASTGTGEFGYTF; DNA: TGCGCCAGCACCGGGACAGGGGAATTTGGCTACACCTTC
V: TRBV5-1; D: NA; size: NA; J: TRBJ2-2; CDR3: CASSYTGPGELFF; DNA: TGCGCCAGCAGTTATACAGGGCCCGGGGAGCTGTTTTTT
V: TRBV27; D: TRBD2; size: NA; J: TRBJ2-5; CDR3: CASSPTGLGRETQYF; DNA: TGTGCCAGCAGTCCGACGGGACTAGGAAGGGAGACCCAGTACTTC
V: TRBV10-3; D: NA; size: NA; J: TRBJ1-2; CDR3: CAISESAGQDGYTF; DNA: TGTGCCATCAGTGAGTCGGCAGGGCAGGATGGCTACACCTTC
V: TRBV19; D: NA; size: once; J: TRBJ1-6; CDR3: CASSARGPLHF; DNA: TGTGCCAGTAGTGCGAGAGGTCCCCTCCACTTT
V: TRBV5-6; D: TRBD1; size: NA; J: TRBJ1-1; CDR3: CASSFQGAGAFF; DNA: TGTGCCAGCAGCTTCCAGGGGGCGGGAGCTTTCTTT
V: TRBV24-1; D: TRBD2; size: NA; J: TRBJ2-1; CDR3: CATSARLAGAHEQFF; DNA: TGTGCCACCAGCGCCAGGCTAGCGGGAGCCCATGAGCAGTTCTTC
V: TRBV18; D: TRBD2; size: NA; J: TRBJ2-1; CDR3: CASSPGTSINEQFF; DNA: TGTGCCAGCTCACCCGGGACTAGTATCAATGAGCAGTTCTTC
V: TRBV9; D: TRBD1; size: once; J: TRBJ2-7; CDR3: CASSVSGQGDSAYEQYF; DNA: TGTGCCAGCAGCGTATCGGGACAGGGCGATAGTGCCTACGAGCAGTACTTC
V: TRBV7-2; D: NA; size: NA; J: TRBJ2-1; CDR3: CASSPQPGQNNEQFF; DNA: TGTGCCAGCAGCCCCCAACCTGGACAGAACAATGAGCAGTTCTTC
V: TRBV19; D: NA; size: NA; J: TRBJ1-1; CDR3: CASSTGQENTEAFF; DNA: TGTGCCAGTAGTACGGGACAAGAAAACACTGAAGCTTTCTTT
V: TRBV7-8; D: TRBD1; size: NA; J: TRBJ1-6; CDR3: CASSTQQGRNSPLHF; DNA: TGTGCCAGCAGCACTCAACAGGGGCGTAATTCACCCCTCCACTTT
V: TRBV5-1; D: NA; size: medium-sized; J: TRBJ1-2; CDR3: CASSLQPANYGYTF; DNA: TGCGCCAGCAGCTTGCAACCAGCTAACTATGGCTACACCTTC
V: TRBV6-5; D: NA; size: once; J: TRBJ1-6; CDR3: CASRRAGGSPLHF; DNA: TGTGCCAGCAGGAGGGCAGGAGGTTCACCCCTCCACTTT
V: TRBV12-2; D: NA; size: NA; J: TRBJ2-7; CDR3: CASRLAAGTNDYEQYF; DNA: TGTGCAAGTCGCTTAGCGGCCGGGACAAACGACTACGAGCAGTACTTC
V: TRBV18; D: TRBD1; size: NA; J: TRBJ2-4; CDR3: CASSPGTGKVNIQYF; DNA: TGTGCCAGCTCACCTGGGACAGGGAAGGTAAACATTCAGTACTTC
V: TRBV7-8; D: TRBD1; size: NA; J: TRBJ1-1; CDR3: CASSPGGWTGDYTEAFF; DNA: TGTGCCAGCAGCCCGGGGGGGTGGACAGGGGATTACACTGAAGCTTTCTTT
V: TRBV5-1; D: NA; size: NA; J: TRBJ2-1; CDR3: CASSPSGNEQFF; DNA: TGCGCCAGCAGCCCCAGCGGGAATGAGCAGTTCTTC
V: TRBV7-9; D: TRBD1; size: few; J: TRBJ2-3; CDR3: CASSFGRGTGVADTQYF; DNA: TGTGCCAGCAGCTTCGGGCGGGGGACAGGGGTAGCAGATACGCAGTATTTT
V: TRBV3-1/TRBV3-2; D: TRBD2; size: NA; J: TRBJ2-7; CDR3: CASSRRASGTYEQYF; DNA: TGTGCCAGCAGCCGGCGGGCTAGCGGAACGTACGAGCAGTACTTC
V: TRBV5-1; D: NA; size: NA; J: TRBJ2-2; CDR3: CASLGDRANTGELFF; DNA: TGCGCCAGCCTGGGCGACAGAGCGAACACCGGGGAGCTGTTTTTT
V: TRBV30; D: NA; size: NA; J: TRBJ1-2; CDR3: CAWTQTYGYTF; DNA: TGTGCCTGGACACAAACCTATGGCTACACCTTC
V: TRBV13; D: TRBD1; size: NA; J: TRBJ2-2; CDR3: CASSFYRGRGTGELFF; DNA: TGTGCCAGCAGCTTCTACAGGGGGCGTGGAACCGGGGAGCTGTTTTTT